This is a list of T cell receptor beta chains from one sample in a study of Ad26.COV2.S vaccination and SARS-CoV-2 variants. TCRdb's table, derived via immunoSEQ multiplex PCR, lists solely in-frame clones and lacks some. The repertoire consists of around 370,000 clones, with around 83% occurring once and the leading ten covering roughly 3.3%. Here the sequenced sample was peripheral blood, taken in a trial of Ad26.COV2.S vaccine versus placebo. The origin of the receptors is a person between 18 and 59 years old who received the Ad26.COV2.S COVID-19 vaccine or a placebo. Both conserved end residues are part of each CDR3. The order of the fields is D gene, J gene, clone size, V gene, CDR3 protein, CDR3 DNA. The D gene is left open where the match is weak. The size of a clone is reported for some rows only, either as once, few or many, or as a class for expanded clones.

TRBD1 | TRBJ2-5 | NA | TRBV6-6 | CASSTTLTGDETQYF | TGTGCCAGCAGTACAACCCTGACAGGGGATGAGACCCAGTACTTC
TRBD1 | TRBJ2-3 | NA | TRBV13 | CASSRADRRTDTQYF | TGTGCCAGCAGCCGAGCGGACAGGCGCACAGATACGCAGTATTTT
NA | TRBJ1-6 | NA | TRBV7-2 | CASSPTPSSPLHF | TGTGCCAGCAGTCCCACCCCGAGTTCACCCCTCCACTTT
TRBD2 | TRBJ2-3 | once | TRBV10-2 | CASSESRWLAGVGDTQYF | TGCGCCAGCAGTGAGTCGAGGTGGCTAGCGGGAGTAGGAGATACGCAGTATTTT
NA | TRBJ2-1 | NA | TRBV27 | CASSYGGEQFF | TGTGCCAGCAGCTATGGTGGTGAGCAGTTCTTC
NA | TRBJ1-1 | NA | TRBV20-1 | CSASRSESMNTEAFF | TGCAGTGCTAGTCGGTCAGAGAGCATGAACACTGAAGCTTTCTTT
NA | TRBJ2-3 | NA | TRBV5-4 | CASSPRGGAGTDTQYF | TGTGCCAGCAGCCCGAGGGGGGGTGCGGGCACAGATACGCAGTATTTT
TRBD1 | TRBJ1-1 | NA | TRBV19 | CASSIRTGKAFF | TGTGCCAGTAGTATAAGGACAGGGAAAGCTTTCTTT
NA | TRBJ1-1 | NA | TRBV2 | CATNLRGNTEAFF | TGTGCCACCAATTTACGGGGGAACACTGAAGCTTTCTTT
NA | TRBJ1-5 | NA | TRBV5-4 | CASSLQGSNQPQHF | TGTGCCAGCAGCTTACAGGGAAGCAATCAGCCCCAGCATTTT
TRBD1 | TRBJ1-2 | NA | TRBV6-6 | CASSRGQPPSGYTF | TGTGCCAGCAGTAGGGGACAGCCCCCGAGTGGCTACACCTTC
TRBD2 | TRBJ2-2 | NA | TRBV7-2 | CASSLLRTSGTTGELFF | TGTGCCAGCAGCTTATTGCGGACTAGCGGGACCACCGGGGAGCTGTTTTTT
TRBD1 | TRBJ2-2 | NA | TRBV6-5 | CASSYLGTVTGELFF | TGTGCCAGCAGTTACCTGGGGACAGTCACCGGGGAGCTGTTTTTT
NA | TRBJ1-2 | NA | TRBV24-1 | CATLNYGYTF | TGTGCCACCTTAAACTATGGCTACACCTTC
TRBD1 | TRBJ2-5 | once | TRBV12-5 | CASGDRVETQYF | TGTGCTAGTGGGGACAGGGTCGAGACCCAGTACTTC
TRBD1 | TRBJ1-1 | NA | TRBV5-1 | CASSLVRDSASQAFF | TGCGCCAGCAGCTTGGTCCGGGACAGTGCATCCCAAGCTTTCTTT
NA | TRBJ1-1 | NA | TRBV28 | CASSSPRGPTNTEAFF | TGTGCCAGCAGTTCACCCCGGGGGCCTACGAACACTGAAGCTTTCTTT
NA | TRBJ2-1 | NA | TRBV21-1 | CASSKERDSFPTSGLRSSYNEQFF | TGTGCCAGCAGCAAAGAGAGGGACAGCTTTCCGACTAGCGGGTTACGAAGCTCCTACAATGAGCAGTTCTTC
TRBD1 | TRBJ2-7 | NA | TRBV5-1 | CASSRDRDEQYF | TGCGCCAGCAGCAGGGACAGGGACGAGCAGTACTTC
NA | TRBJ1-2 | NA | TRBV28 | CASIGATNGVVRQSSYGYTF | TGTGCCAGCATTGGGGCGACCAACGGGGTGGTTAGACAGTCCTCTTATGGCTACACCTTC
NA | TRBJ1-4 | NA | TRBV27 | CASSFRTENEKLFF | TGTGCCAGCAGTTTCCGGACGGAGAATGAAAAACTGTTTTTT
NA | TRBJ2-2 | NA | TRBV12-3/TRBV12-4 | CASSLEAWGELFF | TGTGCCAGCAGTTTAGAGGCCTGGGGGGAGCTGTTTTTT
NA | TRBJ2-3 | NA | TRBV3-1/TRBV3-2 | CASSWDEEDTQYF | TGTGCCAGCAGCTGGGACGAAGAGGATACGCAGTATTTT
TRBD2 | TRBJ2-3 | NA | TRBV10-3 | CAISESIAGGHSTDTQYF | TGTGCCATCAGTGAGTCGATAGCGGGGGGGCATAGCACAGATACGCAGTATTTT
NA | TRBJ2-2 | NA | TRBV13 | CASSLGYPGELFF | TGTGCCAGCAGCTTAGGCTATCCCGGGGAGCTGTTTTTT
TRBD2 | TRBJ2-2 | NA | TRBV11-2 | CASSSGGLNTGELFF | TGTGCCAGCAGCTCGGGGGGGCTGAACACCGGGGAGCTGTTTTTT
TRBD1 | TRBJ2-3 | NA | TRBV6-6 | CASSYGTGVTDTQYF | TGTGCCAGCAGTTACGGTACAGGGGTCACAGATACGCAGTATTTT
TRBD2 | TRBJ2-1 | NA | TRBV12-5 | CASGLGRASGSSDEQFF | TGTGCTAGTGGTTTGGGTCGGGCTAGCGGGAGTTCGGACGAGCAGTTCTTC
NA | TRBJ1-2 | NA | TRBV5-6 | CASRWGGYGYTF | TGTGCCAGCAGATGGGGGGGCTATGGCTACACCTTC
TRBD1 | TRBJ1-2 | NA | TRBV10-3 | CAISPGQGPYGYTF | TGTGCCATCAGTCCGGGACAGGGCCCCTATGGCTACACCTTC
TRBD2 | TRBJ2-3 | NA | TRBV3-1/TRBV3-2 | CASSPSGGAADTQYF | TGTGCCAGCAGCCCTAGCGGGGGGGCCGCGGATACGCAGTATTTT
NA | TRBJ2-2 | NA | TRBV5-6 | CASSLAYTGELFF | TGTGCCAGCAGCTTGGCCTACACCGGGGAGCTGTTTTTT
NA | TRBJ1-5 | NA | TRBV5-6 | CASSGGIGGQPQHF | TGTGCCAGCAGCGGTGGAATAGGGGGACAGCCCCAGCATTTT
NA | TRBJ2-1 | NA | TRBV6-5 | CASSPIRDYNEQFF | TGTGCCAGCAGTCCGATCCGGGATTACAATGAGCAGTTCTTC